The present T cell receptor (beta chain) was sequenced within a study of cytomegalovirus exposure and HLA in healthy donors. Findings and limits, study-wide: Sequence variants that were highly shared formed a cluster that was likely a sequencing artifact. In a later analysis, HLA-C alleles had the fewest associated TCRs, DRB1 alleles the most.

The study ran its PCR with 60 Vbeta and 13 Jbeta primers. TCRdb keeps only in-frame clones here, not all; method: immunoSEQ multiplex PCR. This table holds some 150,000 clones, around 80% found once. Trimming stripped 7 bases from V and 1 base from J, with 4 bases between. The CDR3 is 11 amino acids. Germline lookup yields CDR1 MGHDK and CDR2 SYGVNS. Remarks on this clone: The antigen remains undetermined.

Each donor's status was that of a healthy bone marrow donor. Source material: PBMCs. This TCR came from a man aged 30-40 years in good health and CMV-seropositive. The chain links TRBV25-1 to TRBJ1-2; unclear D gene. The CDR3 DNA is TGTGCCAGCATCGGTAACTATGGCTACACCTTC. As protein: CASIGNYGYTF.